Following are 21 T cell receptor beta chains from one sample sequenced in a study of blood T cell repertoires in COVID-19. Repertoires were generated with immunoSEQ multiplex PCR, while TCRdb's copy carries only in-frame clones and drops some. The repertoire holds about 120,000 clones, with roughly 85% as singletons. The sequenced sample was peripheral blood. These receptors originate from a man between 25 and 39 years old with acute or convalescent COVID-19.

This sequence joins TRBV29-1 and TRBJ2-1, with a tentative D call TRBD2 (5 bases). V was trimmed by 7 bases and J by 8 bases, leaving 18 bases between them. In germline, CDR1 is SQVTM, CDR2 ANQGSEA. The CDR3 has 13 residues. Here the CDR3 reads CSAELESLYEQFF. The DNA for the CDR3 is TGCAGCGCGGAACTAGAGTCCCTCTATGAGCAGTTCTTC.

This chain connects TRBV5-6 to TRBJ2-1; D call uncertain. Germline V gives CDR1 SGHDT, CDR2 YYEEEE. V lost 3 bases and J lost 7, with 20 bases in between. The CDR3 is 16 amino acids. CDR3 coding DNA: TGTGCCAGCAGCTACGACCCAGGCCCTACAATTAATGAGCAGTTCTTC. It translates to CASSYDPGPTINEQFF.

This chain uses TRBV7-6 with TRBJ2-1; 11 bases are shared with TRBD2. Per germline, CDR1 SGHVS and CDR2 FNYEAQ. The CDR3 has 15 amino acids. Unmatched junction bases numbered 4, after V lost 5 bases and J lost 4 bases. CDR3 region: CASSPGLAEYNEQFF. CDR3 DNA sequence: TGTGCCAGCAGCCCGGGACTAGCGGAATACAATGAGCAGTTCTTC.

The chain recombines TRBV5-8 with TRBJ1-1; TRBD1 agrees at 9 bases. Germline CDR1 and CDR2: SGHTS and YDEGEE. The CDR3 length is 17 residues. The junction had 13 bases not matched to a gene; V was cut back by 2 bases and J by 5 bases. The CDR3 reads CASSFASGTGFRTEAFF. CDR3 DNA: TGTGCCAGCAGCTTTGCGAGCGGGACAGGGTTTAGAACTGAAGCTTTCTTT.

This clone has just a few counts. V is TRBV4-1 and J is TRBJ1-2; D is possibly TRBD1 (6 bases). Trimming left V 7 bases short and J 2 bases short, with 14 bases between. In germline, CDR1 is MGHRA, CDR2 YSYEKL. The CDR3 is 14 residues long. In nucleotides, the CDR3 is TGCGCCAGCAACTGGGGGCCACCCAACTATGGCTACACCTTC. This encodes CASNWGPPNYGYTF.

This chain joins TRBV12-5 and TRBJ2-2, with D maybe TRBD2 (5 bases). The V and J ends lost 5 bases and 2 bases respectively, with 21 bases between them. The CDR3 has 18 amino acids. From germline, CDR1 is LGHNT and CDR2 FRNRAP. For the CDR3, the DNA is TGTGCTAGTGGTCTTCGACCCTTGGCGGGCTTAAACACCGGGGAGCTGTTTTTT. It codes for CASGLRPLAGLNTGELFF.

This rearrangement joins TRBV28 to TRBJ2-3; the match to TRBD2 covers 8 bases. Germline V gives CDR1 MDHEN, CDR2 SYDVKM. Losses at the gene ends were 6 bases for V and 3 bases for J; bases not matched to a gene: 11. The length of the CDR3 is 16 residues. The DNA for the CDR3 is TGTGCCAGCAGCCCGCTTCGAGCGGGAGTGACAGATACGCAGTATTTT. Protein: CASSPLRAGVTDTQYF.

CDR3 DNA sequence: TGTGCCAGTGGTAGAACTCCTGGTGACACCGGGGAGCTGTTTTTT. This translates into CASGRTPGDTGELFF. The genes are TRBV19 and TRBJ2-2; no clear D gene. This CDR3 has 15 amino acids. V shed 8 bases and J shed 3 bases, with 16 bases lying between them. Germline CDR1 is LNHDA and CDR2 is SQIVND (reference sequence).

This clone came up once. The J gene is TRBJ1-5, the V gene TRBV5-4; the D gene is possibly TRBD1 (6 bases). V lost 0 bases, J lost 7 bases, and 8 bases lay in between. The CDR3 covers 13 residues. From germline, CDR1 is SGHNT and CDR2 YYREEE (reference sequence). The DNA for the CDR3 is TGTGCCAGCAGCTTGGGCAGGGGACAGCCCCAGCATTTT. Residues: CASSLGRGQPQHF.

This sequence joins TRBV19 and TRBJ2-2, with D perhaps matching TRBD2 (6 bases). CDR3 length: 14 amino acids. The V gene's germline CDR1 is LNHDA and CDR2 SQIVND (reference sequence). Deletions cut 5 bases from V and 7 bases from J, with 14 bases between. The CDR3 bases are TGTGCCAGTAGTTACCGGGGGTATAGCGGGGAGCTGTTTTTT. It codes for CASSYRGYSGELFF.

This clone was seen only a few times. The chain couples TRBV5-6 to TRBJ1-6; the D gene is possibly TRBD1 (6 bases). The CDR3 runs to 14 residues. CDR1 is SGHDT, CDR2 YYEEEE, per germline. Trimming pared 2 bases from V and 4 bases from J, leaving 7 bases between. In DNA, the CDR3 is TGTGCCAGCAGCTTCAGGGGTTATAATTCACCCCTCCACTTT. It encodes CASSFRGYNSPLHF.

This clone has just a few counts. The chain is built from TRBV7-9 and TRBJ1-6, with D maybe TRBD1 (6 bases). Trimming pared 2 bases from V and 5 bases from J, leaving 13 bases between. The CDR3 loop spans 16 amino acids. Germline-derived CDR1 and CDR2 are SEHNR and FQNEAQ (reference sequence). CDR3 DNA sequence: TGTGCCAGCAGCTTACACCCAGGGGACGATAATTCACCCCTCCACTTT. This translates into CASSLHPGDDNSPLHF. The whole variable domain, remainder taken from reference TRBV7-9 and TRBJ1-6, is DTGVSQNPRHKITKRGQNVTFRCDPISEHNRLYWYRQTLGQGPEFLTYFQNEAQLEKSRLLSDRFSAERPKGSFSTLEIQRTEQGDSAMYLCASSLHPGDDNSPLHFGNGTRLTVT.

The J gene is TRBJ1-3, the V gene TRBV3-1 (or the pseudogene TRBV3-2), with 9 positions matching TRBD1. The V gene's germline CDR1 is LGHDT and CDR2 YNNKEL (reference sequence). CDR3 size: 17 residues. Unmatched junction bases numbered 10, after V lost 3 bases and J lost 4 bases. The CDR3, as DNA: TGTGCCAGCAGCCACTTAACAGGGGGCGCAGGCGGAAACACCATATATTTT. Translated: CASSHLTGGAGGNTIYF.

The chain uses TRBV4-1 and TRBJ1-2; no firm D call. The germline V and J ends were trimmed by 1 base and 8 bases, with 8 bases remaining between them. The CDR3 is made up of 12 amino acids. Per germline, CDR1 MGHRA and CDR2 YSYEKL. The chain's CDR3 is CASSQGSSGYTF. DNA of the CDR3: TGCGCCAGCAGCCAAGGGAGCTCCGGCTACACCTTC.

The genes are TRBV7-8 and TRBJ2-7, with a tentative D call TRBD2 (5 bases). V was shortened by 1 base and J by 3 bases, with 13 bases between the two germline ends. The V gene's germline CDR1 is SGHVS and CDR2 FQNEAQ. The CDR3 totals 15 residues. The CDR3 DNA reads as TGTGCCAGCAGCTTAGTCGACAAGAGGGACTACGAGCAGTACTTC. Amino acids: CASSLVDKRDYEQYF.

This chain uses TRBV5-1 with TRBJ1-1; possibly TRBD1 for D (5 bases). V lost 5 bases and J lost 1, with 6 bases in between. Per the germline V gene, CDR1 is SGHRS and CDR2 is YFSETQ. This CDR3 comprises 12 residues. The CDR3 sequence: CASSQGNTEAFF. The CDR3 DNA follows: TGCGCCAGCAGTCAGGGGAACACTGAAGCTTTCTTT.

As DNA, the CDR3 is TGTGCCAGCAGCGCAAACAGGGGCGGGAACACTGAAGCTTTCTTT. Its translation is CASSANRGGNTEAFF. The V gene is TRBV9, the J gene TRBJ1-1, with 7 positions matching TRBD1. The germline V gene encodes CDR1 SGDLS and CDR2 YYNGEE. J lost 1 base, V lost 3 bases, and 6 bases had no gene match. The CDR3 contains 15 residues.

The CDR3 DNA reads TGTGCCAGCTCACCATTGGGGACAGGGGAGGATAGCAATCAGCCCCAGCATTTT. This encodes CASSPLGTGEDSNQPQHF. The V call is TRBV18, the J call TRBJ1-5; 10 positions match TRBD1. The CDR3 has 18 amino acids. CDR1 is KGHSH and CDR2 is LQKENI in the germline V gene. V dropped 2 bases and J dropped 0; count of bases not matched to a gene: 7.

The V gene is TRBV19, the J gene TRBJ1-1; no firm D call. This CDR3 is built from 13 residues. Germline V gene sequence: CDR1 LNHDA, CDR2 SQIVND (reference sequence). Trimming left V 3 bases short and J 3 bases short, with 8 bases between. CDR3: CASSMPGYTEAFF. CDR3 sequence (DNA): TGTGCCAGTAGTATGCCAGGATACACTGAAGCTTTCTTT.

This chain links TRBV19 with TRBJ2-5; 7 bases agree with TRBD1. V gave up 6 bases and J gave up 1 base; unmatched junction bases: 14. Per germline, CDR1 LNHDA and CDR2 SQIVND (reference sequence). The CDR3 is 17 amino acids. CDR3 region: CASSPGTGTALQETQYF. The CDR3 DNA reads as TGTGCCAGTAGCCCCGGCACCGGGACAGCCCTCCAAGAGACCCAGTACTTC. The full variable domain, with the rest looked up from reference TRBV19 and TRBJ2-5, is DGGITQSPKYLFRKEGQNVTLSCEQNLNHDAMYWYRQDPGQGLRLIYYSQIVNDFQKGDIAEGYSVSREKKESFPLTVTSAQKNPTAFYLCASSPGTGTALQETQYFGPGTRLLVL.

The chain has TRBV19 and TRBJ2-1; 8 positions match TRBD2. The CDR3 has 14 amino acids. The J segment lost 7 bases and the V segment lost 3 bases, leaving 5 bases of the junction unmatched. Germline V gene sequence: CDR1 LNHDA, CDR2 SQIVND (reference sequence). The DNA for the CDR3 is TGTGCCAGTAGTATTATATTAGCGGGGAATGAGCAGTTCTTC. The encoded protein is CASSIILAGNEQFF.